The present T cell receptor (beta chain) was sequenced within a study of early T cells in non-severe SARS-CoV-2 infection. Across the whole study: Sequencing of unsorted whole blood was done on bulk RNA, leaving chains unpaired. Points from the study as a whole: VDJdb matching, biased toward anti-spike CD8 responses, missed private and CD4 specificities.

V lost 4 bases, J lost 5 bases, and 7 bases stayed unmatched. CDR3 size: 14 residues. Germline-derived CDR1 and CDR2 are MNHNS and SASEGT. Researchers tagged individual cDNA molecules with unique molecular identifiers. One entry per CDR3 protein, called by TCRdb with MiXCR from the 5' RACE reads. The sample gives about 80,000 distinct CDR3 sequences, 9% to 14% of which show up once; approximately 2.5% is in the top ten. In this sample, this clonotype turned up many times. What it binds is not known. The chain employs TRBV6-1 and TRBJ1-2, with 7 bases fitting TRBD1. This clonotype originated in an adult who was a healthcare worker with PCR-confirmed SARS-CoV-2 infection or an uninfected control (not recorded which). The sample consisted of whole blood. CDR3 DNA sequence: TGTGCCAGCAGTGTAAGGACAGGTCAATATGGCTACACCTTC. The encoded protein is CASSVRTGQYGYTF.